A selection of T cell receptor beta chains follows, all from one sample in a study of Graves' ophthalmopathy and Graves' hyperthyroidism. In TCRdb, the multiplex PCR reads were re-called with MiXCR into one record per CDR3 protein. The sample lists hundreds of thousands of distinct CDR3 sequences; about two fifths were seen once. Source material: peripheral blood. These receptors were taken from an adult man with Graves' ophthalmopathy. The CDR3 runs from the conserved cysteine through the conserved F or W. A D gene is named only where the DNA matches it firmly. Clone size appears in some rows only: once, few, many, or a class for an expanded clone.

cdr3_length clone_size d_call j_call v_call cdr3_nt cdr3_aa
14 many TRBD1 TRBJ1-4 TRBV10-3 TGTGCCAGCAGTCAGGACAGGGATAGCGAAAAACTGTTTTTT CASSQDRDSEKLFF
15 few TRBD2 TRBJ2-5 TRBV7-9 TGTGCCAGCAGCTGGACTAGCGGGAGGAGGGAGACCCAGTACTTC CASSWTSGRRETQYF
13 . TRBD2 TRBJ2-3 TRBV29-1 TGCAGCGTATGTATAGCGGGAGGAGATACGCAGTATTTT CSVCIAGGDTQYF
16 . . TRBJ1-6 TRBV11-2 TGTGCCAGCAGACCCCCCTACAGGGAAGGAGGATCACCCCTCCACTTT CASRPPYREGGSPLHF
11 . . TRBJ1-2 TRBV29-1 TGCAGCGGTTCGGGGGGAGATGGCTACACCTTC CSGSGGDGYTF
12 many . TRBJ2-7 TRBV6-5 TGTGCCAGCAGTTACTCTGGCGGTTATCAGTACTTC CASSYSGGYQYF
13 . TRBD1 TRBJ1-5 TRBV20-1 TGCAGTGCTCGCGGACAGGCGGATCAGCCCCAGCATTTT CSARGQADQPQHF
13 many . TRBJ2-2 TRBV7-2 TGTGCCAGCAGGCGTCAGGGCCCCGGGGAGCTGTTTTTT CASRRQGPGELFF
16 many . TRBJ2-1 TRBV24-1 TGTGCCACCAGTGATTTTGGGCAGGACCCTTGGGATGAGCAGTTCTTC CATSDFGQDPWDEQFF
13 . . TRBJ1-1 TRBV7-9 TGTGCCAGCAGCCGCGGGGCGGGTGCCGAAGCTTTCTTT CASSRGAGAEAFF
15 few . TRBJ2-2 TRBV10-3 TGTGCCATCAGTGAGTCGGAACGGCAAAGGTTGGAGCTGTTTTTT CAISESERQRLELFF
15 many . TRBJ2-5 TRBV7-6 TGTGCCAGCAGCTTAGGCGGGACGGAGCAAGAGACCCAGTACTTC CASSLGGTEQETQYF
14 many . TRBJ1-6 TRBV20-1 TGCAGTGTGCCAGACGGACACTATAATTCACCCCTCCACTTT CSVPDGHYNSPLHF
13 . TRBD1 TRBJ1-6 TRBV2 TGTGCCAGCAGTGGTGAGACAGGGGTACCCCTCCACTTT CASSGETGVPLHF
14 . . TRBJ1-5 TRBV19 TGTGCCAGTAGTATTATCAGGGTTGGGCAGCCCCAGCATTTT CASSIIRVGQPQHF
14 many . TRBJ1-6 TRBV6-5 TGTGCCAGCAGCTGGACAGCACTAAATTCACCCCTCCACTTT CASSWTALNSPLHF
14 few . TRBJ1-1 TRBV11-3 TGTGCCAGCAGCTTACAAAGGGTTGGCACTGAAGCTTTCTTT CASSLQRVGTEAFF
13 many . TRBJ1-2 TRBV27 TGTGCCAGCAGCGGACCGAGGCATCATGGCTACACCTTC CASSGPRHHGYTF
14 few TRBD1 TRBJ1-1 TRBV25-1 TGTGCCAGCAGGGAACAGGGGGACTCCTTCACGGCTTTCTTT CASREQGDSFTAFF
14 . . TRBJ2-1 TRBV2 TGTGCCAGCAGGCTAGACCCCTCCTACAATGAGCAGTTCTTC CASRLDPSYNEQFF
16 . TRBD1 TRBJ1-1 TRBV9 TGTGCCAGCAGCCACGGGACAGGGTTCATGAACACTGAAGCTTTCTTT CASSHGTGFMNTEAFF
16 few . TRBJ2-7 TRBV11-3 TGTGCCAGCAGCTTAGATCGCCAGGGACCTTTGGACGAGCAGTACTTC CASSLDRQGPLDEQYF
11 many . TRBJ1-2 TRBV7-2 TGTGCCAGCAGCTTGATCGACAGCTACACCTTC CASSLIDSYTF
14 . TRBD1 TRBJ2-5 TRBV2 TGTGCCAGCCGGACAGGGACTTTCTACGAGACCCAGTACTTC CASRTGTFYETQYF
14 . TRBD1 TRBJ2-7 TRBV9 TGTGCCAGCGGTCCCGGGACAGGGAACTACGAGCAGTACTTC CASGPGTGNYEQYF
14 few TRBD1 TRBJ1-2 TRBV11-2 TGTGCCAGCAGCTTGGGTACAGGGGTTCAAGGCTACACCTTC CASSLGTGVQGYTF
13 . TRBD1 TRBJ2-2 TRBV29-1 TGCAGTGCTTGGGACAGGAACACCGGGGAGCTGTTTTTT CSAWDRNTGELFF
15 many . TRBJ2-2 TRBV10-2 TGCGCCAGCAGTTTTGACAGCGTCCAGGCCGGGGAGCTGTTTTTT CASSFDSVQAGELFF
16 few TRBD2 TRBJ2-2 TRBV9 TGTGCCAGCAGCGTAGGACTAGCGGAGAACACCGGGGAGCTGTTTTTT CASSVGLAENTGELFF
15 . . TRBJ1-5 TRBV25-1 TGTGCCAGCAGCCCCCTTCCGTCTAGCAATCAGCCCCAGCATTTT CASSPLPSSNQPQHF
12 many . TRBJ2-7 TRBV7-9 TGTGCCAGCAGCTCTGGGCTACCCGAGCAGTACTTC CASSSGLPEQYF
12 many TRBD2 TRBJ2-5 TRBV30 TGTGCCTACCCCGGGGGGCAAGAGACCCAGTACTTC CAYPGGQETQYF
16 . . TRBJ2-5 TRBV7-2 TGTGCCAGCAGCTTGGACCAGGGGCCCCTCCAAGAGACCCAGTACTTC CASSLDQGPLQETQYF
14 many . TRBJ1-1 TRBV29-1 TGCAGCGTCGAGGCGGGACCCAAAAACACTGAAGCTTTCTTT CSVEAGPKNTEAFF
12 . . TRBJ2-1 TRBV2 TGTGCCAGCAGTGAGGAGTGGAATGAGCAGTTCTTC CASSEEWNEQFF
16 many . TRBJ1-5 TRBV2 TGTGCCAGCAGTACTCCGGGAACCTCGCAAGATCAGCCCCAGCATTTT CASSTPGTSQDQPQHF
11 many . TRBJ1-6 TRBV20-1 TGCAGTGCTAGACGGGATTCACCCCTCCACTTT CSARRDSPLHF
16 . TRBD2 TRBJ2-5 TRBV7-3 TGTGCCAGCAGCCAGACTAGCCGGAACACCGGGGAGACCCAGTACTTC CASSQTSRNTGETQYF
15 . . TRBJ2-2 TRBV7-9 TGTGCCAGCACTCGTCCAGGACAAAACACCGGGGAGCTGTTTTTT CASTRPGQNTGELFF
16 . . TRBJ2-7 TRBV11-3 TGTGCCAGCAGCTTCGGACGGGGGCGGGCTACCTACGAGCAGTACTTC CASSFGRGRATYEQYF
16 few TRBD2 TRBJ2-2 TRBV2 TGTGCCAGCAGTAAGCTAGCGGGGGGGAACACCGGGGAGCTGTTTTTT CASSKLAGGNTGELFF
15 few . TRBJ2-5 TRBV2 TGTGCCAGCAGTTACGGCTTGACGGGGAGCGAGACCCAGTACTTC CASSYGLTGSETQYF
14 many . TRBJ2-7 TRBV7-9 TGTGCCAGCAGCTTAACCAGGGACTCCTACGAGCAGTACTTC CASSLTRDSYEQYF
13 . . TRBJ2-7 TRBV20-1 TGCAGTGCTAGAGAAGGGGACCCCTACGAGCAGTACTTC CSAREGDPYEQYF
17 many TRBD1 TRBJ1-6 TRBV7-2 TGTGCCAGCAGCTTGGGCAGGGGGAAAAGCCTGAATTCACCCCTCCACTTT CASSLGRGKSLNSPLHF
13 once . TRBJ1-2 TRBV24-1 TGTGCCACCAGTTCCACAGGGAACTATGGCTACACCTTC CATSSTGNYGYTF
19 . . TRBJ1-6 TRBV9 TGTGCCAGCAGCGTGGGACCTAGGGAGGGGATCTCCTATAATTCACCCCTCCACTTT CASSVGPREGISYNSPLHF
14 many TRBD1 TRBJ1-1 TRBV7-8 TGTGCCAGCAGCATCGGGACAGGGAACACTGAAGCTTTCTTT CASSIGTGNTEAFF
16 few . TRBJ1-6 TRBV14 TGTGCCAGCAGCCAAATAATCCTAGGAGGGACTTCACCCCTCCACTTT CASSQIILGGTSPLHF